These 15 T cell receptor beta chains share one sample of origin, sequenced in a study of blood T cell repertoires in COVID-19. Sequencing was performed with immunoSEQ multiplex PCR; in TCRdb, only in-frame clones are kept and a portion is missing. Of roughly 68,000 clones listed, roughly 80% are singletons. The sample was peripheral blood. Receptor source: a man aged 55 to 70 with COVID-19, enrolled during active disease.

The rearrangement joins TRBV9 to TRBJ2-5; 9 positions agree with TRBD2. This CDR3 is 15 amino acids long. The V and J ends lost 3 bases and 4 bases, in that order; junction bases with no gene match: 7. The V gene's germline CDR1 is SGDLS and CDR2 YYNGEE. The DNA of the CDR3 is TGTGCCAGCAGCGGGCTGGCGGGGGGGGCAGAGACCCAGTACTTC. Its protein is CASSGLAGGAETQYF.

This clone was seen just once. The chain carries TRBV19 and TRBJ2-4; D remains unclear. The germline V gene has CDR1 LNHDA and CDR2 SQIVND (reference sequence). The V gene lost 6 bases and the J gene lost 0 bases, with 15 bases spanning the gap. The CDR3 length is 16 residues. The CDR3 DNA reads as TGTGCCAGTAGCAAGGAACTACCGCTAGCCAAAAACATTCAGTACTTC. Translated, it gives CASSKELPLAKNIQYF.

CDR3 bases: TGCGCCAGCAGCTTGGAACAGGGTGGCACTGAAGCTTTCTTT. Residues: CASSLEQGGTEAFF. The chain is built from TRBV5-1 and TRBJ1-1, with D tentatively TRBD1 (6 bases). The CDR3 loop spans 14 amino acids. V was shortened by 0 bases and J by 4 bases, with 10 bases between the two germline ends. Germline V CDR1 and CDR2: SGHRS, YFSETQ.

The V gene is TRBV6-1, the J gene TRBJ1-2; D possibly corresponds to TRBD1 (5 bases). The germline CDR1 and CDR2 sequences are MNHNS and SASEGT. The CDR3 has 13 amino acids. V was clipped by 2 bases and J by 7 bases, with 11 bases between them. The chain's CDR3 is CASSERQGGGYTF. CDR3 DNA: TGTGCCAGCAGTGAAAGGCAGGGAGGTGGCTACACCTTC.

V and J are TRBV7-6 and TRBJ2-1; 7 nucleotides match TRBD1. From germline, CDR1 is SGHVS and CDR2 FNYEAQ. The length of the CDR3 is 13 residues. With 6 bases clipped from V and 9 bases from J, the junction kept 8 bases outside the gene matches. CDR3 loop: CASSRETGIEQFF. The CDR3 DNA reads as TGTGCCAGCAGTCGAGAGACAGGGATTGAGCAGTTCTTC.

The CDR3 region has the DNA TGTGCCAGCAGTTACGGAGCGGGAGGCGACTACGAGCAGTACTTC. This sequence encodes CASSYGAGGDYEQYF. V is TRBV6-5 and J is TRBJ2-7; the match to TRBD2 covers 9 bases. The CDR3 covers 15 residues. Looked up from germline, CDR1 is MNHEY and CDR2 is SVGAGI. Unmatched junction bases numbered 5, after V lost 2 bases and J lost 3 bases.

This clone was observed a handful of times. CDR3 residues: CASSPPVEINTIYF. The CDR3 DNA follows: TGTGCCAGCTCACCACCGGTTGAGATAAACACCATATATTTT. This rearrangement joins TRBV18 to TRBJ1-3; no firm D call. This CDR3 is 14 amino acids long. V was cut by 0 bases and J by 6 bases, with 9 bases left in between. In germline, CDR1 is KGHSH, CDR2 LQKENI.

The rearrangement links TRBV30 to TRBJ2-7; 9 bases line up with TRBD1. V shed 4 bases and J 6 bases; nucleotides not matched to a gene: 7. The CDR3 is 13 residues long. Germline CDR1 reads GTSNPN; CDR2 reads SVGIG (reference sequence). The CDR3 loop reads CAWTWGTGSEQYF. In nucleotides, the CDR3 is TGTGCCTGGACCTGGGGGACAGGGAGCGAGCAGTACTTC. Full variable domain (rest looked up from reference TRBV30 and TRBJ2-7): SQTIHQWPATLVQPVGSPLSLECTVEGTSNPNLYWYRQAAGRGLQLLFYSVGIGQISSEVPQNLSASRPQDRQFILSSKKLLLSDSGFYLCAWTWGTGSEQYFGPGTRLTVT.

The J gene is TRBJ1-2, the V gene TRBV6-5, with D perhaps TRBD1 (6 bases). This CDR3 has 11 residues. V lost 6 bases and J lost 5, with 7 bases in between. Germline lookup yields CDR1 MNHEY and CDR2 SVGAGI. This chain's CDR3 is CASRDRYGYTF. The CDR3 region has the DNA TGTGCCAGCAGGGACAGATATGGCTACACCTTC.

V is TRBV7-7 and J is TRBJ2-5; 7 nucleotides align to TRBD1. This CDR3 has 15 amino acids. Germline values: CDR1 SSHAT, CDR2 FNYEAQ (reference sequence). With 5 bases clipped from V and 4 bases from J, the junction kept 10 bases outside the gene matches. Here the CDR3 reads CASSPTGQSAETQYF. CDR3 nucleotide sequence: TGTGCCAGCAGCCCGACGGGACAGTCAGCAGAGACCCAGTACTTC. The full variable domain, rest sourced from reference TRBV7-7 and TRBJ2-5, is GAGVSQSPRYKVTKRGQDVTLRCDPISSHATLYWYQQALGQGPEFLTYFNYEAQPDKSGLPSDRFSAERPEGSISTLTIQRTEQRDSAMYRCASSPTGQSAETQYFGPGTRLLVL.

This clone was observed a handful of times. V and J are TRBV6-5 and TRBJ2-3; 9 bases match TRBD2. Losses at the gene ends were 8 bases for V and 0 bases for J; bases not matched to a gene: 6. The CDR3 sequence is 15 residues long. The germline CDR1 and CDR2 sequences are MNHEY and SVGAGI. CDR3 region: CASLGRGGSTDTQYF. In DNA, the CDR3 is TGTGCCAGCCTAGGGCGGGGGGGTAGCACAGATACGCAGTATTTT.

This chain links TRBV6-2 or TRBV6-3 with TRBJ2-5; 8 bases line up with TRBD1. J lost 4 bases, V lost 7 bases, and 11 bases had no gene match. Looked up from germline, CDR1 is MNHEY and CDR2 is SVGEGT. The CDR3 runs to 15 residues. In DNA form, the CDR3 reads TGTGCCAGCAACCCAGAACAGGGGGTGTTAGAGACCCAGTACTTC. It translates to CASNPEQGVLETQYF.

This rearrangement joins TRBV30 to TRBJ2-7, with TRBD1 matching 9 bases. Germline assignment: CDR1 GTSNPN and CDR2 SVGIG (reference sequence). The V gene end was trimmed by 3 bases and the J gene end by 3 bases; junction bases not matched to a gene: 12. The CDR3 runs 16 residues. CDR3 amino acids: CAWSPLKTGGNYEQYF. The CDR3 nucleotides are TGTGCCTGGAGCCCCCTTAAGACAGGGGGAAACTACGAGCAGTACTTC.

This clone was found a few times. The chain links TRBV5-1 to TRBJ1-1, with D tentatively TRBD1 (5 bases). V dropped 2 bases and J dropped 5 bases, with 16 bases sitting between them. The CDR3 runs to 15 residues. Looked up from germline, CDR1 is SGHRS and CDR2 is YFSETQ. CDR3 nucleotide sequence: TGCGCCAGCAGCTTAAGTTCGGGGGGAGGTACTGAAGCTTTCTTT. Translated: CASSLSSGGGTEAFF.

The chain is built from TRBV5-1 and TRBJ2-6; 8 bases agree with TRBD1. Trimming took 4 bases from V and 4 from J; bases not matched to a gene: 7. CDR1 and CDR2 (germline): SGHRS, YFSETQ. This CDR3 comprises 16 residues. The CDR3 DNA sequence: TGCGCCAGCAGCCCTCAGGGGGCGGTAGGGGCCAACGTCCTGACTTTC. Translated, it gives CASSPQGAVGANVLTF.